This T cell receptor beta chain was sequenced in a study of shared clonotypes between healthy human individuals. Trimming removed 2 bases at V and 3 bases at J, with 14 bases between. Per the germline V gene, CDR1 is MNHEY and CDR2 is SMNVEV (reference sequence). CDR3 size: 15 residues. Measured with immunoSEQ multiplex PCR; TCRdb has only the in-frame clones, and not every one. The repertoire includes 980,000 or so clones, 60% to 85% of them detected once, and nearly 1.5% sits in the top ten. The sequenced sample was memory CD4+ T cells sorted from blood. Subset specified: CD45RA-negative fraction. The TCR comes from a man aged 18 to 30 in good health. The chain couples TRBV27 to TRBJ2-7; D may be TRBD2 (6 bases). CDR3 nucleotide sequence: TGTGCCAGCAGTTTAATCGGCGGGGCCAGCTACGAGCAGTACTTC. Protein product: CASSLIGGASYEQYF.